This TCR beta chain emerged from a study of Ad26.COV2.S vaccination and SARS-CoV-2 variants. Study background: Once or twice, 56 days apart, Ad26.COV2.S was delivered intramuscularly. General observations from the study: Non-spike TCR breadth did not differ much between vaccine and placebo recipients. Measures of TCR breadth and depth may have fallen short of total T cell responses.

Clones were sequenced by immunoSEQ multiplex PCR, and TCRdb holds only the in-frame ones, with some missing. The table includes about 450,000 clones, 85% to 90% detected once. A remark on this clone: Antigen unknown.

The germline gives CDR1 MDHEN, CDR2 SYDVKM. Trimming shortened V by 3 bases and J by 2 bases, and 17 bases separated the two germline ends. This CDR3 is built from 17 residues. Sample treatment: about 20 received Ad26.COV2.S at low or high dose, single or two shots; a few received placebo; per-sample allocation not given. Day 63 after the first vaccine or placebo injection was the time point for sampling. Ad26.COV2.S expressed prefusion-stabilized spike from the original Wuhan strain. This rearrangement joins TRBV28 to TRBJ1-5; D may be TRBD1 (5 bases). This specimen consisted of peripheral blood, obtained in a trial of Ad26.COV2.S vaccine versus placebo. This receptor was identified in a person aged 18-60 years who received the Ad26.COV2.S COVID-19 vaccine or a placebo. The CDR3 region has the DNA TGTGCCAGCAGTTTGGGCAGGGTGGGGGAGGGCAATCAGCCCCAGCATTTT. Translation: CASSLGRVGEGNQPQHF.